Below, 5 T cell receptor beta chains from the same sample are listed, as sequenced in a study of T cell responses to AZD1222 COVID-19 vaccine. Sequencing was performed with immunoSEQ multiplex PCR; in TCRdb, only in-frame clones are kept and a portion is missing. The repertoire includes 120,000 or so clones, around 90% of them detected once, and about 1.2% sits in the top ten. The starting material was peripheral blood, obtained on day 0 of AZD1222 vaccination. These receptors all come from an adult in good health.

The chain joins TRBV7-8 to TRBJ2-1; D might be TRBD1 (6 bases). V lost 7 bases, J lost 4 bases, and 14 bases lay in between. Germline loops: CDR1 SGHVS, CDR2 FQNEAQ. The CDR3 spans 14 residues. As DNA, the CDR3 is TGTGCCAGCACCCTGGACAGCTCTTACAATGAGCAGTTCTTC. Amino acids: CASTLDSSYNEQFF.

The chain carries TRBV19 and TRBJ1-1; 7 bases match TRBD1. Germline assignment: CDR1 LNHDA and CDR2 SQIVND (reference sequence). Losses at the gene ends were 2 bases for V and 5 bases for J; bases not matched to a gene: 5. This CDR3 is 14 amino acids long. CDR3 bases: TGTGCCAGTAGTATAAAGGGGGCTGGGACTGAAGCTTTCTTT. Amino acid sequence: CASSIKGAGTEAFF.

This chain uses TRBV4-1 with TRBJ2-7, with TRBD1 matching over 7 bases. Trimming took 3 bases from V and 3 from J; bases not matched to a gene: 11. The CDR3 is 16 amino acids. CDR1 is MGHRA, CDR2 YSYEKL, per germline. The CDR3 DNA reads TGCGCCAGCAGCCATCGCTTACAGGGGCAATACTACGAGCAGTACTTC. It specifies CASSHRLQGQYYEQYF.

The rearrangement links TRBV4-3 to TRBJ1-3, with unresolved D. V was cut by 0 bases and J by 0 bases, with 6 bases left in between. CDR3 size: 15 residues. Germline V gene lookup returns CDR1 LGHNA and CDR2 YSLEER. The CDR3 region is CASSQDQVSGNTIYF. CDR3 nucleotides: TGCGCCAGCAGCCAAGATCAGGTCTCTGGAAACACCATATATTTT.

This clone was seen a few times. This chain's CDR3 is CASGPGANLYNSPLHF. Here the CDR3 DNA reads TGCGCCAGCGGACCAGGTGCAAATCTCTATAATTCACCCCTCCACTTT. The chain joins TRBV5-1 to TRBJ1-6; D is unresolved. Trimming pared 7 bases from V and 3 bases from J, leaving 17 bases between. The germline gives CDR1 SGHRS, CDR2 YFSETQ. The CDR3 is 16 residues long.